The 10 T cell receptor beta chains below all came from one sample that was sequenced in a study of cytomegalovirus exposure and HLA in healthy donors. The PCR made use of 60 Vbeta and 13 Jbeta primers. TCRdb's table, derived via immunoSEQ multiplex PCR, lists solely in-frame clones and lacks some. The data contain roughly 140,000 clones, roughly 76% of them singletons. The sequencing sample was made of PBMCs. These receptors all come from a man between 18 and 35 years old in good health and CMV-seronegative.

This chain connects TRBV6-1 to TRBJ1-1; no definite D call. Per the germline V gene, CDR1 is MNHNS and CDR2 is SASEGT. Deletions cut 6 bases from V and 5 bases from J, with 19 bases between. The CDR3 totals 15 residues. The CDR3 here is CASREMTRPGTEAFF. In nucleotides, the CDR3 is TGTGCCAGCAGAGAAATGACCCGCCCGGGGACTGAAGCTTTCTTT.

The chain employs TRBV30 and TRBJ2-6; D possibly corresponds to TRBD1 (5 bases). CDR1 and CDR2 (germline): GTSNPN, SVGIG (reference sequence). The CDR3 is made up of 15 amino acids. V was trimmed by 2 bases and J by 0 bases, leaving 8 bases between them. DNA for the CDR3: TGTGCCTGGAGTCAACAGGTCTCTGGGGCCAACGTCCTGACTTTC. Protein sequence: CAWSQQVSGANVLTF.

The chain employs TRBV5-4 and TRBJ2-3; 10 bases align to TRBD2. J gave up 4 bases and V 4 bases, and 9 bases lay outside the gene matches. Germline V lookup: CDR1 SGHNT, CDR2 YYREEE (reference sequence). The CDR3 has 16 amino acids. CDR3 sequence reads: CASSATGTSVADTQYF. The CDR3 DNA follows: TGTGCCAGCAGCGCGACCGGGACTAGCGTTGCAGATACGCAGTATTTT.

The gene calls are TRBV5-1 and TRBJ1-1; no clear D. This CDR3 has 11 amino acids. V dropped 2 bases and J dropped 8 bases, with 7 bases sitting between them. Germline V CDR1 and CDR2: SGHRS, YFSETQ. The CDR3 DNA is TGCGCCAGCAGCTTAGACGGGGAAGCTTTCTTT. Translated, it gives CASSLDGEAFF.

This clone has a single count. The rearrangement links TRBV30 to TRBJ2-3; 11 bases line up with TRBD2. CDR1 GTSNPN and CDR2 SVGIG come from the germline V gene (reference sequence). CDR3 length: 15 amino acids. V lost 5 bases and J lost 6; bases outside the gene matches: 10. The CDR3 sequence is CAWDSSGGPGDTQYF. CDR3 DNA sequence: TGTGCCTGGGACTCTAGCGGGGGGCCAGGGGATACGCAGTATTTT.

V and J are TRBV11-2 and TRBJ1-2; D unresolved. Between the trimmed V and J ends, which lost 5 bases and 2 bases, there was a span of 9 bases. The CDR3 length is 13 residues. Per germline, CDR1 SGHAT and CDR2 FQNNGV. The CDR3 loop reads CASSRERNYGYTF. In DNA, the CDR3 is TGTGCCAGCAGCCGGGAACGGAACTATGGCTACACCTTC.

The sample holds a few counts of this clone. The V and J genes are TRBV6-5 and TRBJ2-1; D ambiguous. This CDR3 is built from 15 residues. V gave up 3 bases and J gave up 4 bases, with 13 bases separating them. Per the germline V gene, CDR1 is MNHEY and CDR2 is SVGAGI. The CDR3 DNA sequence: TGTGCCAGCAGTTATTCCTTGGCCTTATACAATGAGCAGTTCTTC. Its protein is CASSYSLALYNEQFF.

The chain couples TRBV11-1 to TRBJ2-5; 9 positions agree with TRBD1. The J call may be mistaken, given a closer DNA end match to TRBJ2-7. Germline V lookup: CDR1 SGHAT, CDR2 FQDESV (reference sequence). The CDR3 runs 15 residues. Here the CDR3 reads CASSATGTGNYEQYF. The CDR3 nucleotides read TGTGCCAGCAGCGCGACCGGGACAGGGAACTACGAGCAGTACTTC.

The gene calls are TRBV9 and TRBJ2-7; possibly TRBD2 for D (6 bases). Germline assignment: CDR1 SGDLS and CDR2 YYNGEE. V was pared by 0 bases and J by 4 bases, with 8 bases between. The CDR3 has 13 residues. The CDR3 is CASSVDGGYEQYF. The DNA for the CDR3 is TGTGCCAGCAGCGTAGATGGGGGGTACGAGCAGTACTTC.

V and J are TRBV2 and TRBJ1-1; D gene unclear. V shed 7 bases and J shed 4 bases, with 16 bases lying between them. Germline V gene sequence: CDR1 SNHLY, CDR2 FYNNEI. This CDR3 comprises 14 residues. This chain's CDR3 is CASTFPVEGTEAFF. The CDR3 bases are TGTGCCAGCACCTTCCCGGTGGAGGGCACTGAAGCTTTCTTT.